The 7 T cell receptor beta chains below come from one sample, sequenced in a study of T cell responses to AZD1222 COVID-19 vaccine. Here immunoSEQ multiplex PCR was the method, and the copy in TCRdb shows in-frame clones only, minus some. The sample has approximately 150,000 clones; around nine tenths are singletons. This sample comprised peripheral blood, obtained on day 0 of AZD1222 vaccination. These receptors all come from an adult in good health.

The DNA of the CDR3 is TGTGCCAGCAGTGAATTGGGGACCCTCTACGAGCAGTACTTC. Translating gives CASSELGTLYEQYF. The V and J genes are TRBV25-1 and TRBJ2-7; the D call may be TRBD1 or TRBD2 (5 bases each). This CDR3 contains 14 residues. V shed 1 base and J shed 3 bases, with 10 bases lying between them. CDR1 and CDR2 (germline): MGHDK, SYGVNS.

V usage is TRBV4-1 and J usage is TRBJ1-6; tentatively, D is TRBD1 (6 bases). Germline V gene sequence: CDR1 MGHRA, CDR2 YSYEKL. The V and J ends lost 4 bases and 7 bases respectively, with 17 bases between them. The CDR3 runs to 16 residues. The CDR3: CASSLVLGGENSPLHF. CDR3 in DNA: TGCGCCAGCAGCCTAGTCCTCGGGGGCGAGAATTCACCCCTCCACTTT.

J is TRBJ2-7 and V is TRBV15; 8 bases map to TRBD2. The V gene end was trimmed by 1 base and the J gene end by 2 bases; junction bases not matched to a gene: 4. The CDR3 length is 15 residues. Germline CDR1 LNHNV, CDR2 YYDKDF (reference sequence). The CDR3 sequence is CATSRGTSGTYEQYF. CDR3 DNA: TGTGCCACCAGCAGAGGCACTAGCGGAACCTACGAGCAGTACTTC.

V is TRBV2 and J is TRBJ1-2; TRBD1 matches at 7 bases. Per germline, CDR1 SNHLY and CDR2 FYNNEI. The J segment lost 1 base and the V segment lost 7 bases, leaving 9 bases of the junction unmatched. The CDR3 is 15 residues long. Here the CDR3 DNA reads TGTGCCAGCAATACAGGGACAGCGGGTAACTATGGCTACACCTTC. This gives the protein CASNTGTAGNYGYTF.

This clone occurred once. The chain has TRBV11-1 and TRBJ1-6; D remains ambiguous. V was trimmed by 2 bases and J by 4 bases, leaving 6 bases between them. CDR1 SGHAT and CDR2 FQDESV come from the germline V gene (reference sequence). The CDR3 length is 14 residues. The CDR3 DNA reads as TGTGCCAGCAGCTTAAAGGCGTATAATTCACCCCTCCACTTT. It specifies CASSLKAYNSPLHF.

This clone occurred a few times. CDR3 sequence (DNA): TGTGCCAGCAGTTTACCCGGGGGCGAGCAGTACTTC. It is translated as CASSLPGGEQYF. The chain links TRBV12-3 or TRBV12-4 to TRBJ2-7; a weak D match, TRBD2 (6 bases). CDR3 size: 12 residues. V was clipped by 2 bases and J by 6 bases, with 8 bases between them.

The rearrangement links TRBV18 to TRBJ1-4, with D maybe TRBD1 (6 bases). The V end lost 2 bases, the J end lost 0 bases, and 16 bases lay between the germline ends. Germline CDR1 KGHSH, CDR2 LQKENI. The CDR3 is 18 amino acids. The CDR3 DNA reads TGTGCCAGCTCACCAACGGGGGGCGGTATCACAACTAATGAAAAACTGTTTTTT. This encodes CASSPTGGGITTNEKLFF. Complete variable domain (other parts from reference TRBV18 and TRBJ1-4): NAGVMQNPRHLVRRRGQEARLRCSPMKGHSHVYWYRQLPEEGLKFMVYLQKENIIDESGMPKERFSAEFPKEGPSILRIQQVVRGDSAAYFCASSPTGGGITTNEKLFFGSGTQLSVL.